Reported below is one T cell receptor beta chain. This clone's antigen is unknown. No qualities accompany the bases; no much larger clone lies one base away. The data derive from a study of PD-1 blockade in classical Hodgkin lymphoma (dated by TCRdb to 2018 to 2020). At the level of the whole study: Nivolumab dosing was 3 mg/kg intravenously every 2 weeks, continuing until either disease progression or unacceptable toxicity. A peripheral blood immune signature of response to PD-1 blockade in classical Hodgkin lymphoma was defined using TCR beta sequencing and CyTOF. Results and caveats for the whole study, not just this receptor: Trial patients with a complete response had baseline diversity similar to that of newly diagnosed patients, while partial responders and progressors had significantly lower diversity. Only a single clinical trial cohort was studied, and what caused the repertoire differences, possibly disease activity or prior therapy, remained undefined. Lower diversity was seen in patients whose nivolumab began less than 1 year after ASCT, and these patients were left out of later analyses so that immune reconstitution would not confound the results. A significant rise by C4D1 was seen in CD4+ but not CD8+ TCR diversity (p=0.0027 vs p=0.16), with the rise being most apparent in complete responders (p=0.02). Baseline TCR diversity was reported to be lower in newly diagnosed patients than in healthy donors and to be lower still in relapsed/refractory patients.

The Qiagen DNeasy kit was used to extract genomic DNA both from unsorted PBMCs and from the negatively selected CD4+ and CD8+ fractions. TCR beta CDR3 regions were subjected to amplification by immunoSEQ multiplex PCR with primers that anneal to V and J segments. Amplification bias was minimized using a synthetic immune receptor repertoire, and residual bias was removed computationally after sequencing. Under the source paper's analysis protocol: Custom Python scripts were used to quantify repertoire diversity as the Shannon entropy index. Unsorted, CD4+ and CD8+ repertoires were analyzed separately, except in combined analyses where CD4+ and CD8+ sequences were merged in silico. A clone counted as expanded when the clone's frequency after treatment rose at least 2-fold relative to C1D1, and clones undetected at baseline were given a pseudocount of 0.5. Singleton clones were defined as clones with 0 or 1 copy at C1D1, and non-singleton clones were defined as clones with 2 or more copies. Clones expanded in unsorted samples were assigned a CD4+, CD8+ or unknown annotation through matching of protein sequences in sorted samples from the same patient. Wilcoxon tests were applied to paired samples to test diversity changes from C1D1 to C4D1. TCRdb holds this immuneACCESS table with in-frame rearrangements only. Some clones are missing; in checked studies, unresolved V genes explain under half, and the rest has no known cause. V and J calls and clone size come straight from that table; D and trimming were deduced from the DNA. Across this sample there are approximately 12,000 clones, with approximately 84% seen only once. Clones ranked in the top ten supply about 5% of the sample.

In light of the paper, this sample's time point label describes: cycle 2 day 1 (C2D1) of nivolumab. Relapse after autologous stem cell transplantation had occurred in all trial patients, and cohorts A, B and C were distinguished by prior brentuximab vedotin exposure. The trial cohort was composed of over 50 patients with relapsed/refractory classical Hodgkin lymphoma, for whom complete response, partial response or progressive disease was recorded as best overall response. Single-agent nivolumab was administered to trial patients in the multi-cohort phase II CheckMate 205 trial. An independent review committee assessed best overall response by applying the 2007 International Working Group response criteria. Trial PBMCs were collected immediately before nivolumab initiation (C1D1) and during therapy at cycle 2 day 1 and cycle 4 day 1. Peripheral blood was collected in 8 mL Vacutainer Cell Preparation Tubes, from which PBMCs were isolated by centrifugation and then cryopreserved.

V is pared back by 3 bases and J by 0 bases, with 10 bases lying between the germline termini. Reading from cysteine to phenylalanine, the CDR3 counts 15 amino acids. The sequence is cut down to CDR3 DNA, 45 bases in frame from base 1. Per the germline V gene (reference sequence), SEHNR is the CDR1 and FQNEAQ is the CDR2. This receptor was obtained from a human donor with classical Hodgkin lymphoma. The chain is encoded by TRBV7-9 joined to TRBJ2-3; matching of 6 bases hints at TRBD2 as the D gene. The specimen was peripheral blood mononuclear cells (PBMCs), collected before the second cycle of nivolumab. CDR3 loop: CASSFISGSTDTQYF. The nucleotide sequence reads TGTGCCAGCAGCTTCATAAGCGGGAGCACAGATACGCAGTATTTT.